The entry that follows covers one T cell receptor beta chain sequence. Looked up from germline, CDR1 is SGHVS and CDR2 is FQNEAQ. This CDR3 is built from 17 residues. Germline trimming cut 5 bases from V and 3 bases from J; bases unmatched to any gene: 14. The method was immunoSEQ multiplex PCR; TCRdb's version includes in-frame clones alone and lacks a portion of them. The sample has 250,000 to 300,000 clones, approximately 90% seen once. This record comes from a study of blood T cell repertoires in COVID-19. V gene TRBV7-8 combines with J gene TRBJ2-3, with 7 bases aligning to TRBD2. Sequenced input: PBMCs or T cells enriched from blood (not recorded which). This clonotype was obtained from a man in his late teens or twenties who had recovered from COVID-19. CDR3 sequence reads: CASSPWGGLDRTDTQYF. The CDR3 DNA sequence: TGTGCCAGCAGCCCGTGGGGAGGACTAGACAGAACAGATACGCAGTATTTT.